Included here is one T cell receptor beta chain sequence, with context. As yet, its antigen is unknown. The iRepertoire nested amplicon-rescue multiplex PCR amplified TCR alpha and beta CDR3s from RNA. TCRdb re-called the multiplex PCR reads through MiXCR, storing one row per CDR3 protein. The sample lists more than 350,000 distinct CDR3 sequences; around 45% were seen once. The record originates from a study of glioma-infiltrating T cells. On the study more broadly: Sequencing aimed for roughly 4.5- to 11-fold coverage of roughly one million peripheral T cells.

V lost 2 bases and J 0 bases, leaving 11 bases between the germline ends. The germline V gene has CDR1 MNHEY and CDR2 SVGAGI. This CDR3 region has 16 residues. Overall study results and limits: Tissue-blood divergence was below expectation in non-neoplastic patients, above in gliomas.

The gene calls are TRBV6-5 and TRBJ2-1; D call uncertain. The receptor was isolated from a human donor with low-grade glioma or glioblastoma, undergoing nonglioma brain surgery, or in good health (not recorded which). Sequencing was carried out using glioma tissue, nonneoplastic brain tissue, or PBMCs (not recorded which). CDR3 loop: CASSYTAAPSYNEQFF. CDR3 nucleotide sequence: TGTGCCAGCAGTTACACGGCGGCTCCCTCCTACAATGAGCAGTTCTTC.